These T cell receptor beta chains were read from a single sample in a study of T-cell reconstitution after alpha-beta-depleted transplantation in children. In TCRdb, the PCR reads were re-called with MiXCR into one record per CDR3 protein. The sample consists of approximately 150,000 distinct CDR3 sequences, around 8.5% of them appearing once. The sequenced sample was PBMCs, mostly from graft donor cells, obtained 180 days after TCRalphabeta/CD19-depleted stem cell transplant. The source is a female patient aged 2 to 10 who had a stem cell transplant for congenital amegakaryocytic thrombocytopenia, so the T cells may come from the graft donor. Both conserved end residues are part of each CDR3. D genes are given only for firm matches. Expanded clones get a size class; other rows say once, few or many, or leave the size out.

>TRBV20-1|-|many|TRBJ1-1
CSASRGRVTEAFF
TGCAGTGCTAGTAGAGGCAGGGTGACTGAAGCTTTCTTT
>TRBV5-1|-|many|TRBJ1-3
CASSLAPGLAGNTIYF
TGCGCCAGCAGCTTGGCCCCAGGGTTGGCTGGAAACACCATATATTTT
>TRBV14|TRBD1|-|TRBJ2-5
CASSLLPGQGSETQYF
TGTGCCAGCAGCTTACTCCCGGGACAGGGGTCTGAGACCCAGTACTTC
>TRBV5-1|TRBD1|many|TRBJ2-1
CASSFLTGALLFSYNEQFF
TGCGCCAGCAGCTTCTTGACAGGGGCCCTACTATTTTCCTACAATGAGCAGTTCTTC
>TRBV12-3/TRBV12-4|-|many|TRBJ1-1
CASSFQGYNTEAFF
TGTGCCAGCAGTTTCCAGGGATATAACACTGAAGCTTTCTTT
>TRBV20-1|TRBD1|many|TRBJ1-2
CSAVVQGRHGYTF
TGCAGTGCTGTCGTACAGGGGAGGCATGGCTACACCTTC
>TRBV4-1|-|few|TRBJ2-2
CASSPPETHTGELFF
TGCGCCAGCAGCCCCCCCGAGACACATACCGGGGAGCTGTTTTTT
>TRBV4-2|-|-|TRBJ2-5
CASSQELGGFETQYF
TGTGCCAGCAGCCAAGAACTAGGAGGGTTCGAGACCCAGTACTTC
>TRBV9|-|many|TRBJ2-7
CASSPRLPGSEQYF
TGTGCCAGCAGCCCTCGACTCCCGGGATCCGAGCAGTACTTC
>TRBV29-1|TRBD2|-|TRBJ2-1
CSVERGGVFNEQFF
TGCAGCGTTGAGCGGGGGGGGGTGTTCAATGAGCAGTTCTTC
>TRBV28|TRBD2|-|TRBJ2-2
CASSLPRLAPANTGELFF
TGTGCCAGCAGTCTGCCCCGACTAGCGCCCGCGAACACCGGGGAGCTGTTTTTT
>TRBV5-1|-|few|TRBJ2-2
CASSLESGAGELFF
TGCGCCAGCAGCTTGGAATCAGGGGCCGGGGAGCTGTTTTTT
>TRBV19|-|few|TRBJ2-1
CASSPASRAPHNEQFF
TGTGCCAGTAGCCCCGCATCCAGGGCCCCCCACAATGAGCAGTTCTTC
>TRBV7-9|-|-|TRBJ2-7
CASSLVGVTYEQYF
TGTGCCAGCAGCTTAGTCGGCGTAACCTACGAGCAGTACTTC
>TRBV6-2/TRBV6-3|TRBD2|-|TRBJ2-7
CASSFASGSAYEQYF
TGTGCCAGCAGTTTTGCTAGCGGGTCTGCCTACGAGCAGTACTTC
>TRBV25-1|-|-|TRBJ1-1
CASSELGAEAFF
TGTGCCAGCAGTGAATTGGGGGCTGAAGCTTTCTTT
>TRBV27|-|-|TRBJ2-7
CASSLWVNNEQYF
TGTGCCAGCAGTTTATGGGTTAACAACGAGCAGTACTTC
>TRBV20-1|-|many|TRBJ2-2
CSASQTSPNTGELFF
TGCAGTGCTAGTCAGACTTCACCGAACACCGGGGAGCTGTTTTTT
>TRBV21-1|-|few|TRBJ2-5
CASSRSPTTLETQYF
TGTGCCAGCAGCAGGAGCCCCACTACGTTAGAGACCCAGTACTTC
>TRBV7-2|TRBD2|many|TRBJ2-1
CATIPLAGVYNEQFF
TGTGCCACCATTCCCCTAGCGGGAGTCTACAATGAGCAGTTCTTC
>TRBV7-9|-|-|TRBJ2-7
CASSSATNAGHEQYF
TGTGCCAGCAGCTCGGCGACAAATGCGGGGCACGAGCAGTACTTC
>TRBV12-3/TRBV12-4|-|-|TRBJ2-7
CASSLVLGEQYF
TGTGCCAGCAGTTTAGTTCTCGGGGAGCAGTACTTC
>TRBV6-2/TRBV6-3|-|-|TRBJ2-3
CATSYGVFTDTQYF
TGTGCCACCTCTTACGGGGTTTTCACAGATACGCAGTATTTT
>TRBV20-1|-|many|TRBJ1-3
CSARQSGSGNTIYF
TGCAGTGCGCGACAGAGCGGCTCTGGAAACACCATATATTTT
>TRBV5-8|TRBD1|many|TRBJ2-1
CASSLEIGTGKFF
TGTGCCAGCAGCTTGGAGATCGGGACAGGGAAATTCTTC
>TRBV5-1|-|-|TRBJ1-2
CASRPGQNYAYTF
TGCGCCAGCAGACCCGGACAGAACTATGCCTACACCTTC
>TRBV20-1|-|many|TRBJ2-7
CSASLRRTYEQYF
TGCAGTGCTAGTCTCAGGAGGACCTACGAGCAGTACTTC
>TRBV25-1|TRBD1|-|TRBJ1-2
CASSDRGRYGYTF
TGTGCCAGCAGTGACAGGGGGCGCTATGGCTACACCTTC
>TRBV29-1|-|many|TRBJ2-3
CSVGTRSTDTQYF
TGCAGCGTCGGGACCCGGAGCACAGATACGCAGTATTTT
>TRBV28|-|many|TRBJ2-7
CASSLPQYEQYF
TGTGCCAGCAGTTTACCCCAGTACGAGCAGTACTTC
>TRBV3-1|-|-|TRBJ1-2
CASSPRDNRDGYTF
TGTGCCAGCAGCCCCCGGGACAACCGAGATGGCTACACCTTC
>TRBV7-2|-|many|TRBJ2-1
CASSLSGSMDGNEQFF
TGTGCCAGCAGCTTATCAGGGTCTATGGACGGGAATGAGCAGTTCTTC
>TRBV20-1|-|-|TRBJ2-7
CSARREWHEQYF
TGCAGTGCTAGACGGGAGTGGCACGAGCAGTACTTC
>TRBV7-9|TRBD1|many|TRBJ2-7
CASSTGQARLEQYF
TGTGCCAGCAGTACCGGACAGGCCCGGCTCGAGCAGTACTTC
>TRBV3-1|TRBD1|-|TRBJ1-5
CASSHSDRDQPQHF
TGTGCCAGCAGCCACTCAGACAGGGATCAGCCCCAGCATTTT
>TRBV25-1|-|many|TRBJ2-3
CASSESWGVSTDTQYF
TGTGCCAGCAGTGAATCGTGGGGGGTCTCCACAGATACGCAGTATTTT
>TRBV20-1|-|many|TRBJ2-2
CSARDFGAKKETGELFF
TGCAGTGCTAGAGATTTCGGTGCGAAAAAAGAAACCGGGGAGCTGTTTTTT
>TRBV12-3/TRBV12-4|-|few|TRBJ2-6
CASSLSVSGANGLTF
TGTGCCAGCAGTTTGTCGGTCTCTGGGGCCAACGGCCTGACTTTC
>TRBV12-3/TRBV12-4|-|many|TRBJ2-1
CASSPFFHEQFF
TGTGCCAGCAGTCCATTTTTCCATGAGCAGTTCTTC
>TRBV29-1|-|-|TRBJ2-3
CSGGTGSDTQYF
TGCAGCGGGGGAACAGGGAGCGATACGCAGTATTTT
>TRBV14|-|few|TRBJ1-1
CASSQDPEGAFF
TGTGCCAGCAGCCAAGATCCAGAAGGAGCTTTCTTT
>TRBV3-1|-|few|TRBJ2-1
CASSQFSADNEQFF
TGTGCCAGCAGCCAATTTTCGGCTGACAATGAGCAGTTCTTC